This T cell receptor beta chain was obtained from a study of T-cell reconstitution after alpha-beta-depleted transplantation in children. Molecular barcoding with unique molecular identifiers was used for the TCRbeta library. From the PCR reads, TCRdb called clonotypes with MiXCR, one entry per CDR3 protein. This table holds 250,000 to 300,000 distinct CDR3 sequences, roughly 11% found once. This clonotype was observed many times. What it binds is unknown. Study-level findings and limits: After transplant, at about two months, alpha-beta T cells were reportedly derived from several hundred expanded graft clones.

The CDR3 runs 16 residues. V was shortened by 2 bases and J by 0 bases, with 11 bases between the two germline ends. This receptor was identified in a male patient aged 2 to 9 who had a stem cell transplant for chronic granulomatous disease, so the T cells may come from the graft donor. The chain is built from TRBV12-3 or TRBV12-4 and TRBJ1-3, with D hard to call. Here the sequenced sample was peripheral blood, taken 180 days after TCRalphabeta/CD19-depleted stem cell transplant. The CDR3 nucleotides are TGTGCCAGCAGTTTACGGGTGCCAAGCTCTGGAAACACCATATATTTT. As protein: CASSLRVPSSGNTIYF.